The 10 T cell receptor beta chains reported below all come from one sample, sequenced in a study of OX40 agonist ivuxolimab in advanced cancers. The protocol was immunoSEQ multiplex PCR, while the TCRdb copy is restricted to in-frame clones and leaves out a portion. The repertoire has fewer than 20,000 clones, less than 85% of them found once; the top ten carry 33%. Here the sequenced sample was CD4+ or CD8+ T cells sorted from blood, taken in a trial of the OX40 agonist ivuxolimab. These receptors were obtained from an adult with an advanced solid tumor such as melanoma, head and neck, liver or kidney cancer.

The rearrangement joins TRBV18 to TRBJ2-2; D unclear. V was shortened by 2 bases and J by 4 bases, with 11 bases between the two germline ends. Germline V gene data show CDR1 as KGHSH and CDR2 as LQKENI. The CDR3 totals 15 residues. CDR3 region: CASSPDQDGTGELFF. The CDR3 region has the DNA TGTGCCAGCTCACCAGACCAGGACGGCACCGGGGAGCTGTTTTTT.

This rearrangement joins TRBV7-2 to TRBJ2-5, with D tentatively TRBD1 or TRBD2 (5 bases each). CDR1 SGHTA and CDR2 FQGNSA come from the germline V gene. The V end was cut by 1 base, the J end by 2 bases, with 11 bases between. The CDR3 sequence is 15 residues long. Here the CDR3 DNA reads TGTGCCAGCAGCTTAGGTTGGGGGTATCAAGAGACCCAGTACTTC. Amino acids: CASSLGWGYQETQYF.

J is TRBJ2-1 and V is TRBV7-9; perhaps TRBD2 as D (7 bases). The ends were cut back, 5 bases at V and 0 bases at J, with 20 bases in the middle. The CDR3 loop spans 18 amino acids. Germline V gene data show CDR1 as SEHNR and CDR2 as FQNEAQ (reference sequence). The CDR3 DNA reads TGTGCCAGCAGCCCGGTTGCGGGGGCACCCCTCTCCTACAATGAGCAGTTCTTC. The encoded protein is CASSPVAGAPLSYNEQFF.

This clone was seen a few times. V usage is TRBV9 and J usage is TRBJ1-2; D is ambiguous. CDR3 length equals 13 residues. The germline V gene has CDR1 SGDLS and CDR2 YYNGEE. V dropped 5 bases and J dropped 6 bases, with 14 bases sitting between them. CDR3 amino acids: CASRVGQHDGYTF. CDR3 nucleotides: TGTGCCAGCAGGGTCGGCCAGCATGATGGCTACACCTTC.

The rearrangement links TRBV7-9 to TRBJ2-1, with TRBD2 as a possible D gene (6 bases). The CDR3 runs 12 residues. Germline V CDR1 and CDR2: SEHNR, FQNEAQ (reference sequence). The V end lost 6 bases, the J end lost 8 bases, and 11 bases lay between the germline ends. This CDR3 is CASRGLNDEQFF. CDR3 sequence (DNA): TGTGCCAGCAGAGGACTAAATGATGAGCAGTTCTTC.

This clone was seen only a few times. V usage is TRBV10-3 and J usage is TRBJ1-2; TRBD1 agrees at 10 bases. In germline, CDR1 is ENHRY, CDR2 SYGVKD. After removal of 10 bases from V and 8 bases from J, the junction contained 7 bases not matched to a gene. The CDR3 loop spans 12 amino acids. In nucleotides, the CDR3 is TGTGCCACGACCGGGACAGGGGTCGGCTACACCTTC. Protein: CATTGTGVGYTF.

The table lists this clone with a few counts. The CDR3 region has the DNA TGCGCCAGCAAGGGGGCAGGTAATGAAAAACTGTTTTTT. It specifies CASKGAGNEKLFF. J is TRBJ1-4 and V is TRBV4-3; 7 bases fit TRBD1. The trim removed 7 bases at V and 4 bases at J, leaving 3 bases unmatched. Germline assignment: CDR1 LGHNA and CDR2 YSLEER. CDR3 size: 13 residues.

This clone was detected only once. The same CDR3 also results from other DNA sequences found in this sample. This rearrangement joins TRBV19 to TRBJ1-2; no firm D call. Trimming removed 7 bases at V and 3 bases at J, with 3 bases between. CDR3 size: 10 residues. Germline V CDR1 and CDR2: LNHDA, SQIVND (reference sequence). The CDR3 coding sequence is TGTGCCAGTAAATACTATGGCTACACCTTC. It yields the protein CASKYYGYTF. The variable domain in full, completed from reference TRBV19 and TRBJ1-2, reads DGGITQSPKYLFRKEGQNVTLSCEQNLNHDAMYWYRQDPGQGLRLIYYSQIVNDFQKGDIAEGYSVSREKKESFPLTVTSAQKNPTAFYLCASKYYGYTFGSGTRLTVV.

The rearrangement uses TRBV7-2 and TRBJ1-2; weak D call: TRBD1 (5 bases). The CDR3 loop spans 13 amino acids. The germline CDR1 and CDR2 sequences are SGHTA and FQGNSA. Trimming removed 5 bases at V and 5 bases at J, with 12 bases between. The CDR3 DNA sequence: TGTGCCAGCAGCCTAGGGACTGCTTATGGCTACACCTTC. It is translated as CASSLGTAYGYTF.

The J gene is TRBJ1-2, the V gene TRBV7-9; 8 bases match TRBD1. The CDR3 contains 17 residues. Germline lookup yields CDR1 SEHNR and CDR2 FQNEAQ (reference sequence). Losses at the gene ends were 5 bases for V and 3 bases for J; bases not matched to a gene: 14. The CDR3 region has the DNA TGTGCCAGCAGCCCCCTACCCTGGACAGGGTCAGACTATGGCTACACCTTC. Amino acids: CASSPLPWTGSDYGYTF.